One and the same sample provided the 27 T cell receptor beta chains below, sequenced in a study of T cells in Graves' hyperthyroidism and ophthalmopathy. It was RNA transcripts that yielded the amplified TCR beta CDR3 regions. A set of HTBI primers served as the primers for a first-round RT-PCR of the TCR CDR3. TCRdb reprocessed the multiplex PCR reads with MiXCR, giving one entry per CDR3 protein. The sample shows 500,000 to 800,000 distinct CDR3 sequences, around 15% of them seen only once. The sample was blood. These receptors were collected from a woman in her forties or fifties with Graves' ophthalmopathy.

In DNA, the CDR3 is TGTGCCAGCTCACCCACTACGGGTGAGCAGTTCTTC. Translated: CASSPTTGEQFF. The chain joins TRBV18 to TRBJ2-1; unclear D gene. The ends were cut back, 3 bases at V and 9 bases at J, with 9 bases in the middle. The CDR3 extends over 12 amino acids. Germline lookup yields CDR1 KGHSH and CDR2 LQKENI.

There are many counts of this clonotype. The chain carries TRBV3-1 and TRBJ2-4; 7 bases match TRBD1. From germline, CDR1 is LGHDT and CDR2 YNNKEL (reference sequence). The CDR3 is made up of 16 amino acids. Germline trimming cut 2 bases from V and 2 bases from J; bases unmatched to any gene: 6. The CDR3 nucleotides are TGTGCCAGCAGCCAATACACAGGGGTTACCAAAAACATTCAGTACTTC. The encoded protein is CASSQYTGVTKNIQYF.

This clonotype was observed at least ten times. V and J are TRBV11-2 and TRBJ2-5; D ambiguous. This CDR3 is 13 amino acids long. Between the trimmed V and J ends, which lost 3 bases and 2 bases, there was a span of 7 bases. Germline CDR1 is SGHAT and CDR2 is FQNNGV. The CDR3 loop is CASSFVGQETQYF. CDR3 nucleotide sequence: TGTGCCAGCAGCTTTGTGGGACAAGAGACCCAGTACTTC.

The chain has TRBV7-9 and TRBJ2-5; TRBD1 agrees at 8 bases. Looked up from germline, CDR1 is SEHNR and CDR2 is FQNEAQ (reference sequence). V trimming: 5 bases; J trimming: 4 bases; junction bases outside the gene matches: 9. The CDR3 covers 15 residues. As DNA, the CDR3 is TGTGCCAGCAGCCCTCCGGGACAGGCCCGAGAGACCCAGTACTTC. Encoded protein: CASSPPGQARETQYF.

This clonotype appeared many times. This sequence joins TRBV7-9 and TRBJ2-7, with 13 nucleotides matching TRBD2. J gave up 3 bases and V 1 base, and 6 bases lay outside the gene matches. The CDR3 contains 17 residues. Germline CDR1 reads SEHNR; CDR2 reads FQNEAQ (reference sequence). The CDR3 is CASSLGLAGGLGYEQYF. The CDR3 DNA sequence: TGTGCCAGCAGCTTAGGACTAGCGGGAGGATTAGGCTACGAGCAGTACTTC. The entire variable domain, with the rest obtained from reference TRBV7-9 and TRBJ2-7, is as follows: DTGVSQNPRHKITKRGQNVTFRCDPISEHNRLYWYRQTLGQGPEFLTYFQNEAQLEKSRLLSDRFSAERPKGSFSTLEIQRTEQGDSAMYLCASSLGLAGGLGYEQYFGPGTRLTVT.

There are a few counts of this clonotype. The genes are TRBV14 and TRBJ1-1; D not resolved. This CDR3 contains 18 residues. V shed 4 bases and J shed 0 bases, with 21 bases lying between them. Germline V gives CDR1 SGHDN, CDR2 FVKESK. The CDR3 DNA reads as TGTGCCAGCAGCCCCGGCGGCGGCTACCTTCGAATGAACACTGAAGCTTTCTTT. Protein: CASSPGGGYLRMNTEAFF. The complete variable domain, with remaining parts taken from reference TRBV14 and TRBJ1-1, reads EAGVTQFPSHSVIEKGQTVTLRCDPISGHDNLYWYRRVMGKEIKFLLHFVKESKQDESGMPNNRFLAERTGGTYSTLKVQPAELEDSGVYFCASSPGGGYLRMNTEAFFGQGTRLTVV.

In this sample, this clonotype turned up many times. The chain is built from TRBV6-1 and TRBJ2-3; D is unresolved. Deletions cut 6 bases from V and 0 bases from J, with 19 bases between. Germline CDR1 and CDR2: MNHNS and SASEGT. The CDR3 spans 17 residues. Written as DNA, the CDR3 is TGTGCCAGCAGCCTCTTTATGCGGAGTGCTAGCACAGATACGCAGTATTTT. Translated, it gives CASSLFMRSASTDTQYF.

At least ten counts were recorded for this clonotype. The V gene is TRBV5-1, the J gene TRBJ2-1; D gene ambiguous. Germline lookup yields CDR1 SGHRS and CDR2 YFSETQ. The CDR3 is made up of 14 amino acids. Trimming removed 4 bases from V and 10 bases from J, with 18 bases in between. In nucleotides, the CDR3 is TGCGCCAGCAGCCCCGGATCCCCATTCGTAGAGCAGTTCTTC. Translated: CASSPGSPFVEQFF.

This clonotype has ten or more counts. The V call is TRBV2, the J call TRBJ1-4; perhaps TRBD1 as D (5 bases). The ends were cut back, 6 bases at V and 7 bases at J, with 12 bases in the middle. CDR3 length: 13 amino acids. The germline gives CDR1 SNHLY, CDR2 FYNNEI. CDR3 sequence reads: CASRQVPGEKLFF. The CDR3 DNA reads as TGTGCCAGCAGACAGGTACCGGGTGAAAAACTGTTTTTT.

This clonotype was counted ten times or more. V usage is TRBV15 and J usage is TRBJ2-3; TRBD2 matches at 10 bases. Germline lookup yields CDR1 LNHNV and CDR2 YYDKDF (reference sequence). The CDR3 sequence is 18 residues long. The V segment lost 3 bases and the J segment 1 base; nucleotides outside the gene matches: 10. CDR3 amino acids: CATSRTKSGTSGTDTQYF. The CDR3 region has the DNA TGTGCCACCAGCAGGACCAAGTCCGGGACTAGCGGCACAGATACGCAGTATTTT.

There are many counts of this clonotype. Here the CDR3 reads CAIKAGQTNTEAFF. CDR3 bases: TGTGCCATCAAAGCGGGACAGACGAACACTGAAGCTTTCTTT. J is TRBJ1-1 and V is TRBV6-2 or TRBV6-3; 7 nucleotides line up with TRBD1. V lost 10 bases, J lost 1 base, and 9 bases stayed unmatched. CDR1 is MNHEY, CDR2 SVGEGT, per germline. This CDR3 comprises 14 residues.

This clonotype was recorded at least ten times. The chain combines TRBV24-1 with TRBJ2-3, with 15 bases fitting TRBD2. Germline loops: CDR1 KGHDR, CDR2 SFDVKD. The CDR3 is 19 amino acids. Unmatched junction bases numbered 6, after V lost 3 bases and J lost 0 bases. The CDR3 DNA sequence: TGTGCCACCAGTGATGGACTAGCGGGAGGGTTACTTAGCACAGATACGCAGTATTTT. As protein: CATSDGLAGGLLSTDTQYF.

This chain links TRBV5-1 with TRBJ2-5; a possible D gene is TRBD1 (6 bases). The CDR3 has 15 amino acids. Trimming shortened V by 3 bases and J by 7 bases, and 19 bases separated the two germline ends. The germline gives CDR1 SGHRS, CDR2 YFSETQ. Here the CDR3 reads CASSSNGQLDGTQYF. DNA for the CDR3: TGCGCCAGCAGCTCGAACGGACAGTTGGACGGGACCCAGTACTTC.

The table lists this clonotype with many counts. This chain links TRBV6-2 or TRBV6-3 with TRBJ2-1, with 9 bases aligning to TRBD2. Germline values: CDR1 MNHEY, CDR2 SVGEGT. The CDR3 consists of 15 residues. V was clipped by 6 bases and J by 4 bases; unmatched bases: 7. The CDR3 is CASSKGLADYNEQFF. DNA of the CDR3: TGTGCCAGCAGCAAGGGACTAGCAGATTACAATGAGCAGTTCTTC.

This clonotype came up many times. This chain links TRBV11-2 with TRBJ2-3, with 10 bases matching TRBD2. CDR1 and CDR2 (germline): SGHAT, FQNNGV. V lost 5 bases, J lost 6 bases, and 11 bases stayed unmatched. The CDR3 runs to 16 residues. CDR3 sequence: CASSLRASGRSDTQYF. DNA for the CDR3: TGTGCCAGCAGCCTTCGGGCTAGCGGGAGATCGGATACGCAGTATTTT.

This clonotype was seen a handful of times. The genes are TRBV20-1 and TRBJ2-7, with D tentatively TRBD2 (6 bases). Germline-derived CDR1 and CDR2 are DFQATT and SNEGSKA (reference sequence). This CDR3 is 15 amino acids long. The ends were cut back, 1 base at V and 0 bases at J, with 13 bases in the middle. The CDR3 sequence is CSARGLADTSYEQYF. CDR3 bases: TGCAGTGCTAGAGGGTTAGCGGATACCTCCTACGAGCAGTACTTC.

Many counts were recorded for this clonotype. This rearrangement joins TRBV13 to TRBJ2-1; TRBD2 aligns across 14 bases. In germline, CDR1 is PRHDT, CDR2 FYEKMQ (reference sequence). There are 18 residues in the CDR3. With V trimmed by 2 bases and J by 9 bases, 12 bases remained unmatched. CDR3 loop: CASSLSSGTSGSRGEQFF. CDR3 bases: TGTGCCAGCAGCTTATCATCTGGGACTAGCGGGAGTAGGGGTGAGCAGTTCTTC.

This clonotype has more than one count but fewer than ten. This chain connects TRBV5-1 to TRBJ1-2; D perhaps matches TRBD1 (6 bases). Trimming removed 0 bases from V and 3 bases from J, with 12 bases in between. Looked up from germline, CDR1 is SGHRS and CDR2 is YFSETQ. The CDR3 consists of 15 residues. The CDR3 nucleotides are TGCGCCAGCAGCTTGGGTACAGGGCAATACTATGGCTACACCTTC. It encodes CASSLGTGQYYGYTF.

This clonotype was observed a handful of times. The gene calls are TRBV14 and TRBJ2-7, with TRBD1 as a possible D gene (5 bases). CDR1 is SGHDN, CDR2 FVKESK, per germline. The length of the CDR3 is 14 residues. Trimming took 2 bases from V and 6 from J, leaving 14 bases between them. The CDR3 coding sequence is TGTGCCAGCAGCCAACGTAGGACCAGGGCCGAGCAGTACTTC. This sequence encodes CASSQRRTRAEQYF.

This clonotype was recorded at least ten times. V and J are TRBV27 and TRBJ2-1; TRBD2 might be the D (6 bases). Per the germline V gene, CDR1 is MNHEY and CDR2 is SMNVEV (reference sequence). Trimming left V 8 bases short and J 2 bases short, with 16 bases between. CDR3 length: 15 amino acids. This CDR3 is CASARTGLPYNEQFF. CDR3 DNA sequence: TGTGCCAGCGCTAGAACGGGACTCCCCTACAATGAGCAGTTCTTC.

The sample holds many counts of this clonotype. This CDR3 reads CASNRDREYHGYTF. CDR3 sequence (DNA): TGTGCCAGCAACAGAGACAGGGAGTATCATGGCTACACCTTC. This chain links TRBV12-3 or TRBV12-4 with TRBJ1-2; 7 bases align to TRBD1. V gave up 7 bases and J gave up 6 bases; unmatched junction bases: 11. This CDR3 has 14 amino acids.

This chain connects TRBV5-6 to TRBJ2-1; D is possibly TRBD1 or TRBD2 (5 bases each). Germline CDR1 reads SGHDT; CDR2 reads YYEEEE. The CDR3 is made up of 14 amino acids. Trimming removed 3 bases from V and 5 bases from J, with 12 bases in between. The CDR3 DNA is TGTGCCAGCAGCTGGAGGACACCCAACAATGAGCAGTTCTTC. Its translation: CASSWRTPNNEQFF.

This clonotype was seen many times. The chain recombines TRBV12-3 or TRBV12-4 with TRBJ1-1, with D perhaps TRBD1 (5 bases). The CDR3 spans 13 residues. The ends were cut back, 3 bases at V and 6 bases at J, with 11 bases in the middle. In DNA, the CDR3 is TGTGCCAGCAGTTTGCCGGGACTCCCTGAAGCTTTCTTT. It codes for CASSLPGLPEAFF.

This clonotype has at least ten counts. The chain links TRBV28 to TRBJ2-7; 8 nucleotides match TRBD2. The junction had 11 bases not matched to a gene; V was cut back by 8 bases and J by 2 bases. CDR3 size: 15 residues. Germline loops: CDR1 MDHEN, CDR2 SYDVKM. This chain's CDR3 is CASHKSSGVPYEQYF. In nucleotides, the CDR3 is TGTGCCAGCCATAAGAGTAGCGGGGTCCCCTACGAGCAGTACTTC.

There are many counts of this clonotype. The chain uses TRBV30 and TRBJ2-5; D might be TRBD2 (5 bases). CDR3 length: 12 amino acids. CDR1 and CDR2 from the germline V gene are GTSNPN and SVGIG (reference sequence). With 0 bases removed from V and 6 bases from J, the gap between germline ends came to 8 bases. The CDR3 nucleotides read TGTGCCTGGAGTGTTTACGGGAAGACCCAGTACTTC. It codes for CAWSVYGKTQYF.

There are a few counts of this clonotype. The chain employs TRBV11-2 and TRBJ2-6; 11 bases fit TRBD1. This CDR3 is 18 amino acids long. The germline V gene encodes CDR1 SGHAT and CDR2 FQNNGV. V lost 2 bases and J lost 1; bases outside the gene matches: 4. The CDR3 DNA reads as TGTGCCAGCAGCTTAATTCGGGACAGGGGGTCTGGGGCCAACGTCCTGACTTTC. This sequence encodes CASSLIRDRGSGANVLTF.

This clonotype was seen at least ten times. The genes are TRBV11-3 and TRBJ2-1; D tentatively reads TRBD1 or TRBD2 (5 bases each). Trimming cost V 6 bases and J 7 bases, with 13 bases left between them. The CDR3 loop spans 13 amino acids. Germline V CDR1 and CDR2: SGHNT, YENEEA. This chain's CDR3 is CASRPGTKNEQFF. Here the CDR3 DNA reads TGTGCCAGCAGGCCCGGGACCAAGAATGAGCAGTTCTTC.